Listed below are T cell receptor beta chains from one sample, sequenced in a study of T cell repertoires in cytomegalovirus infection. MiXCR, run by TCRdb on the reads, gives a single entry per CDR3 protein. The sample has about 58,000 distinct CDR3 sequences, roughly 20% seen once. These receptors' antigens are unknown. The specimen comprised CD8+ T cells from cultured PBMCs, sampled from culture after CMV antigen stimulation. All receptors come from a human donor in good health (CMV status not recorded). Some clones in this sample may be carry-over from other donors' samples. The CDR3 runs from the conserved cysteine through the conserved F or W. A D gene is named only where the DNA matches it firmly. Not every row has a clone size; where given, it reads once, few, many or a size class.

J,V,D,size,length,CDR3,DNA
TRBJ2-1,TRBV5-4,.,few,16,CATGPIGTSSYNEQFF,TGTGCCACGGGCCCGATAGGGACAAGCTCCTACAATGAGCAGTTCTTC
TRBJ1-1,TRBV7-6,.,.,13,CASAGGGNTEAFF,TGTGCCAGCGCTGGTGGGGGGAACACTGAAGCTTTCTTT
TRBJ2-7,TRBV6-2/TRBV6-3,TRBD2,few,23,CASSYSAWERQRLAGGPYDEQYF,TGTGCCAGCAGTTACTCCGCCTGGGAAAGGCAGCGACTAGCGGGAGGGCCTTACGACGAGCAGTACTTC
TRBJ2-7,TRBV12-3/TRBV12-4,.,.,13,CASTPTTWYEQYF,TGTGCCAGCACCCCTACGACTTGGTACGAGCAGTACTTC
TRBJ2-6,TRBV6-1,.,.,17,CASSEAPGTSGANVLTF,TGTGCCAGCAGTGAAGCTCCAGGGACCTCTGGGGCCAACGTCCTGACTTTC
TRBJ1-3,TRBV27,.,few,14,CASSPQGFGNTIYF,TGTGCCAGCAGTCCCCAGGGATTCGGAAACACCATATATTTT
TRBJ1-3,TRBV7-9,.,.,15,CASSLAQDSGNTIYF,TGTGCCAGCAGCTTAGCCCAGGACTCTGGAAACACCATATATTTT
TRBJ1-4,TRBV12-3/TRBV12-4,.,few,15,CASSPLPGGPEKLFF,TGTGCCAGCAGTCCCCTTCCTGGGGGTCCGGAAAAACTGTTTTTT
TRBJ1-1,TRBV7-6,.,few,13,CASGERGATEAFF,TGTGCCAGCGGAGAGAGGGGGGCCACTGAAGCTTTCTTT
TRBJ1-1,TRBV3-1,.,.,13,CASSHLGGTEAFF,TGTGCCAGCAGCCACCTGGGGGGCACTGAAGCTTTCTTT
TRBJ2-7,TRBV7-9,.,.,15,CASSLGGLRLREQYF,TGTGCCAGCAGCTTAGGTGGCCTGAGGCTCCGCGAGCAGTACTTC
TRBJ2-3,TRBV19,.,.,14,CASNPGASTDTQYF,TGTGCCAGTAACCCGGGAGCTAGCACAGATACGCAGTATTTT
TRBJ2-7,TRBV28,.,.,12,CASSWDTLEQYF,TGTGCCAGCAGTTGGGACACTTTAGAGCAGTACTTC
TRBJ2-2,TRBV6-1,TRBD1,.,15,CASSSRDRNTGELFF,TGTGCCAGCAGCTCCCGGGACAGGAACACCGGGGAGCTGTTTTTT
TRBJ1-1,TRBV7-2,TRBD1,.,14,CASSRRQGNTEAFF,TGTGCCAGCAGCCGGCGACAGGGAAACACTGAAGCTTTCTTT
TRBJ1-1,TRBV7-8,.,.,14,CASSSGRVNTEAFF,TGTGCCAGCAGCTCCGGACGGGTGAACACTGAAGCTTTCTTT
TRBJ1-1,TRBV19,TRBD1,.,12,CASGTGATEAFF,TGTGCCAGTGGGACAGGCGCCACTGAAGCTTTCTTT
TRBJ2-7,TRBV14,.,.,13,CASSHGGIYEQYF,TGTGCCAGCAGCCATGGCGGAATCTACGAGCAGTACTTC
TRBJ2-1,TRBV24-1,TRBD2,.,17,CATSDPLVGRRGDEQFF,TGTGCCACCAGTGATCCCCTGGTCGGGAGGAGGGGCGATGAGCAGTTCTTC
TRBJ2-7,TRBV19,.,few,13,CASSIGPGKEQYF,TGTGCCAGTAGTATCGGCCCGGGGAAAGAGCAGTACTTC
TRBJ1-3,TRBV6-5,.,many,14,CASRRSRGGNTIYF,TGTGCCAGCAGGCGCAGCCGGGGGGGAAACACCATATATTTT
TRBJ2-1,TRBV19,TRBD2,.,14,CASSLGRGYNEQFF,TGTGCCAGTAGTCTGGGGAGGGGCTACAATGAGCAGTTCTTC
TRBJ2-1,TRBV5-1,TRBD2,many,15,CASSLQRGGKDEQFF,TGCGCCAGCAGCTTACAGCGGGGGGGCAAGGATGAGCAGTTCTTC
TRBJ2-1,TRBV7-9,.,.,13,CASSSMGGMEQFF,TGTGCCAGCAGCTCCATGGGGGGCATGGAGCAGTTCTTC
TRBJ1-2,TRBV27,.,few,13,CASRALSNYGYTF,TGTGCCAGCAGGGCTTTGAGCAACTATGGCTACACCTTC
TRBJ1-6,TRBV12-3/TRBV12-4,.,.,13,CASSGDYNSPLHF,TGTGCCAGCAGCGGGGATTATAATTCACCCCTCCACTTT
TRBJ1-1,TRBV7-6,.,.,15,CASRPPTGTYTEAFF,TGTGCCAGCAGACCCCCCACAGGGACGTACACTGAAGCTTTCTTT
TRBJ2-1,TRBV7-6,.,few,14,CASSQGQARDEQFF,TGTGCCAGCAGTCAAGGGCAGGCACGGGATGAGCAGTTCTTC
TRBJ1-2,TRBV6-2/TRBV6-3,TRBD1,many,15,CASSYSWTGDYGYTF,TGTGCCAGCAGTTACTCATGGACAGGGGACTATGGCTACACCTTC
TRBJ2-1,TRBV6-2/TRBV6-3,.,.,14,CASSYFGVNLEQFF,TGTGCCAGCAGTTACTTCGGGGTGAATTTAGAGCAGTTCTTC
TRBJ1-4,TRBV27,.,few,15,CASSPWAGLGEKLFF,TGTGCCAGCAGTCCTTGGGCAGGTCTGGGTGAAAAACTGTTTTTT
TRBJ1-4,TRBV7-6,TRBD1,.,15,CASSSGQGADEKLFF,TGTGCCAGCAGCTCGGGACAGGGGGCCGATGAAAAACTGTTTTTT
TRBJ2-5,TRBV24-1,.,few,13,CATSDSGWETQYF,TGTGCCACCAGTGATTCGGGGTGGGAGACCCAGTACTTC
TRBJ1-4,TRBV7-4,.,.,15,CASSPYREGSEKLFF,TGTGCCAGCAGCCCCTACAGGGAGGGGTCTGAAAAACTGTTTTTT
TRBJ2-1,TRBV7-3,TRBD2,few,16,CASSLSRSGGGNEQFF,TGTGCCAGCAGCTTAAGTCGTTCCGGGGGGGGGAATGAGCAGTTCTTC
TRBJ2-7,TRBV2,TRBD1,.,14,CASSDAQGAWEQYF,TGTGCCAGCAGTGATGCACAGGGGGCTTGGGAGCAGTACTTC
TRBJ1-4,TRBV6-6,TRBD1,.,15,CASTSDRGTNEKLFF,TGTGCCAGCACTTCCGACAGGGGGACTAATGAAAAACTGTTTTTT
TRBJ2-7,TRBV7-2,TRBD2,few,16,CASSLAASGGAYEQYF,TGTGCCAGCAGCTTAGCCGCTAGCGGGGGGGCCTACGAGCAGTACTTC
TRBJ2-7,TRBV12-3/TRBV12-4,TRBD2,.,14,CASSMTSGRGEQYF,TGTGCCAGCAGTATGACTAGCGGGAGAGGAGAGCAGTACTTC
TRBJ2-1,TRBV6-5,TRBD1,few,12,CASSQTGYEQFF,TGTGCCAGCAGTCAGACAGGGTATGAGCAGTTCTTC
TRBJ2-7,TRBV25-1,TRBD1,.,12,CASSLTGGEQYF,TGTGCCAGCAGTCTCACAGGGGGCGAGCAGTACTTC
TRBJ1-5,TRBV28,.,.,14,CASRPEYSNQPQHF,TGTGCCAGCAGACCTGAATATAGCAATCAGCCCCAGCATTTT
TRBJ2-7,TRBV7-6,TRBD2,few,16,CASSLGSPLTSDEQYF,TGTGCCAGCAGCTTAGGATCCCCTTTAACTAGCGACGAGCAGTACTTC
TRBJ2-1,TRBV6-8,.,.,12,CASSPQANEQFF,TGTGCCAGCAGTCCCCAGGCCAATGAGCAGTTCTTC
TRBJ2-7,TRBV7-8,TRBD2,few,16,CASSPGTSGIPYEQYF,TGTGCCAGCAGCCCGGGGACTAGCGGAATCCCCTACGAGCAGTACTTC
TRBJ1-1,TRBV6-1,.,few,15,CASSEAVELNTEAFF,TGTGCCAGCAGTGAGGCGGTCGAGTTGAACACTGAAGCTTTCTTT
TRBJ2-5,TRBV7-2,.,.,16,CASRRGETGRQETQYF,TGTGCCAGCCGTAGAGGAGAGACAGGGAGGCAAGAGACCCAGTACTTC
TRBJ2-5,TRBV7-2,TRBD2,.,15,CASSLWSGRSETQYF,TGTGCCAGCAGCTTATGGAGCGGGAGGTCGGAGACCCAGTACTTC
TRBJ2-3,TRBV7-8,.,few,15,CASSLLGTFTDTQYF,TGTGCCAGCAGCTTATTAGGGACCTTCACAGATACGCAGTATTTT
TRBJ2-7,TRBV5-1,TRBD1,.,14,CASSLRTGGREQYF,TGCGCCAGCAGCTTGAGGACAGGGGGTCGCGAGCAGTACTTC
TRBJ1-1,TRBV12-3/TRBV12-4,.,.,13,CASSFVGNTEAFF,TGTGCCAGCAGTTTCGTTGGGAACACTGAAGCTTTCTTT